This T cell receptor beta chain derives from a study of type 1 regulatory T cells. For the study at large: T-allo10 is a Tr1-enriched, alloantigen-specific CD4 T cell product made in vitro.

The CDR3 has 15 amino acids. With 2 bases removed from V and 5 bases from J, the gap between germline ends came to 13 bases. Looked up from germline, CDR1 is SGHDT and CDR2 is YYEEEE. TCRdb reanalysed the reads using MiXCR and keeps one entry per CDR3 protein. The sample includes approximately 100,000 distinct CDR3 sequences, 25% to 40% of them seen just once. The chain has TRBV5-6 and TRBJ2-2; D is perhaps TRBD1 (5 bases). The clonotype originates from a human donor in good health. The sample was CD4+ T cells, either the whole sample or a sorted fraction (not recorded which). CDR3 protein: CASSLTNQGTGELFF. CDR3 bases: TGTGCCAGCAGCTTAACAAATCAGGGAACCGGGGAGCTGTTTTTT.